The source of this T cell receptor (beta chain) is a study of T cells in Graves' hyperthyroidism and ophthalmopathy. The CDR3 runs 15 residues. Trimming removed 0 bases from V and 3 bases from J, with 9 bases in between. CDR1 is SGHTA and CDR2 is FQGNSA in the germline V gene. Amplified regions were TCR beta CDR3 sequences from RNA transcripts. Using the HTBI primer set, a first-round RT-PCR was run on the TCR CDR3. In TCRdb, the multiplex PCR reads were re-called with MiXCR into one record per CDR3 protein. The sample records under 350,000 distinct CDR3 sequences, more than 10% being singletons. The sample holds many counts of this clonotype. Its antigen remains unidentified. Before ophthalmopathy appeared, progressors gave blood at initial hyperthyroidism diagnosis. General observations from the study: The blood repertoire included most of the expanded thyroid clonotypes above 0.001.

Source material: blood. The origin of this receptor is a woman in her twenties or thirties with Graves' hyperthyroidism that later progressed to Graves' ophthalmopathy. The gene calls are TRBV7-2 and TRBJ1-5; possible D gene TRBD1, 5 bases. CDR3 region: CASSLAIRDNQPQHF. CDR3 bases: TGTGCCAGCAGCTTAGCGATCAGGGACAATCAGCCCCAGCATTTT.